This T cell receptor (beta chain) was found in a study of T cells after somatic rescue of genetic block. Sequencing was performed with immunoSEQ multiplex PCR; in TCRdb, only in-frame clones are kept and a portion is missing. In the table there are around 50,000 clones, 90% to 96% of which are singletons. Germline V gene lookup returns CDR1 MGHRA and CDR2 YSYEKL. Trimming shortened V by 2 bases and J by 6 bases, and 5 bases separated the two germline ends. This CDR3 contains 12 residues. The rearrangement uses TRBV4-1 and TRBJ1-5, with a weak D call TRBD1 (5 bases). The TCR was taken from a child less than two years old. Sequenced: peripheral blood mononuclear cells (PBMCs). CDR3 nucleotides: TGCGCCAGCAGCCAACAGGGTCAGCCCCAGCATTTT. It is translated as CASSQQGQPQHF.